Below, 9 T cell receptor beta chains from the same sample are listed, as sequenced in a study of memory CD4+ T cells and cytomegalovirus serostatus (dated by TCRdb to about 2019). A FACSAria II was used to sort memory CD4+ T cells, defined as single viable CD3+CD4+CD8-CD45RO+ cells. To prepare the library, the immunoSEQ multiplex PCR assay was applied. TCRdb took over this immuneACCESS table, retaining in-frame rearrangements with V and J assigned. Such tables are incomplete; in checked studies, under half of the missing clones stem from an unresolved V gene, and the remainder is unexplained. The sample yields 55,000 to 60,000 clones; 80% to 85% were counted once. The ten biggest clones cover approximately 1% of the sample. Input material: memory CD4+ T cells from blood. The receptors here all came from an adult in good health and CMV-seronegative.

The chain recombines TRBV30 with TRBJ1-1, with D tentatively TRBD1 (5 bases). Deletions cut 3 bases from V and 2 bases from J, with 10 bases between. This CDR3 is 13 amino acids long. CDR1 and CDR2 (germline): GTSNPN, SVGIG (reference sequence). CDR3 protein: CAWRRTLNTEAFF. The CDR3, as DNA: TGTGCCTGGAGACGGACACTTAACACTGAAGCTTTCTTT.

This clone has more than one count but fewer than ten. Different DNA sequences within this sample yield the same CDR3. DNA of the CDR3: TGTGCCAGCAGCTTGGAGGGGGCTGGTACTGAAGCTTTCTTT. It yields the protein CASSLEGAGTEAFF. The V and J genes are TRBV7-9 and TRBJ1-1; 7 bases match TRBD1. Germline V CDR1 and CDR2: SEHNR, FQNEAQ (reference sequence). The V gene end was trimmed by 3 bases and the J gene end by 5 bases; junction bases not matched to a gene: 6. The CDR3 runs 14 residues.

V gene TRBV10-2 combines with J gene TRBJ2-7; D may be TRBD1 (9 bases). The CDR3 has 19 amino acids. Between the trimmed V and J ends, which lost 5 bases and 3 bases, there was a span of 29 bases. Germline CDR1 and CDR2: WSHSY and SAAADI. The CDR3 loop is CASSFTGGARRGGFYEQYF. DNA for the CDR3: TGCGCCAGCAGTTTCACAGGGGGCGCGCGCCGGGGGGGATTCTACGAGCAGTACTTC.

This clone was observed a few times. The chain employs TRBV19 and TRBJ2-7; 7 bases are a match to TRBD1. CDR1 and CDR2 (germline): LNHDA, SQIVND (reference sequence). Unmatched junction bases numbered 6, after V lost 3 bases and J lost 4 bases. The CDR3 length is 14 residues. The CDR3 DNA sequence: TGTGCCAGTAGTATCCGGGACAGAACGTACGAGCAGTACTTC. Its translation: CASSIRDRTYEQYF.

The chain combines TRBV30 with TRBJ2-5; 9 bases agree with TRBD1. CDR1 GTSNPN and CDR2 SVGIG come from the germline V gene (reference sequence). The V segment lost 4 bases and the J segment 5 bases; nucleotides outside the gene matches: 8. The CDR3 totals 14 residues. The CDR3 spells CAWIKQGAGETQYF. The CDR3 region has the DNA TGTGCCTGGATTAAACAGGGGGCCGGGGAGACCCAGTACTTC.

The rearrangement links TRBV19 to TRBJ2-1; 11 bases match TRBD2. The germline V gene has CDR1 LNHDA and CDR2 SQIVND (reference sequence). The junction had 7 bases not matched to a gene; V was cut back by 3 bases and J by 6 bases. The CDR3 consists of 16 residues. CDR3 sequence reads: CASSIPGLAVSNEQFF. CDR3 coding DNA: TGTGCCAGTAGTATTCCGGGACTAGCGGTCTCCAATGAGCAGTTCTTC.

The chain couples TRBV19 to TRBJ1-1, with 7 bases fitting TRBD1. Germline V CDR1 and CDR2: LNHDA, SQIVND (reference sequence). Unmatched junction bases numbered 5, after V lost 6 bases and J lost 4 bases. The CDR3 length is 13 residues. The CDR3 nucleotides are TGTGCCAGTAGGGAACAGGGGAGCACTGAAGCTTTCTTT. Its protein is CASREQGSTEAFF.

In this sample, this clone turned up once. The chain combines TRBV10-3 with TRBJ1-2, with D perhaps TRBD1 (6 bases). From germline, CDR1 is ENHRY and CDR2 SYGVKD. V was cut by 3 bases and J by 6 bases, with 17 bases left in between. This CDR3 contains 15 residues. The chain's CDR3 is CAISERMDSQDGYTF. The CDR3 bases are TGTGCCATCAGTGAACGGATGGACAGCCAAGATGGCTACACCTTC.

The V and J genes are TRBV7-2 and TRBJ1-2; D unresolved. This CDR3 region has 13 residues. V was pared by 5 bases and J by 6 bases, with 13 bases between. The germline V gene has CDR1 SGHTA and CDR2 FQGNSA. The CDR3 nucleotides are TGTGCCAGCAGCCGGACTGAGGAGGATGGCTACACCTTC. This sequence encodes CASSRTEEDGYTF.